One sample yielded the 17 T cell receptor beta chains listed below, sequenced in a study of T-cell reconstitution after alpha-beta-depleted transplantation in children (dated by TCRdb to 2016 to 2017). The method was PCR. The run used an Illumina HiSeq 2500. To normalize quantification of the TCRbeta repertoire, the TCR libraries were built with molecular barcoding that relied on unique molecular identifiers. The public reads were reprocessed in TCRdb via fastp at Q25 and MiXCR, keeping in-frame beta chains. All rows with the same CDR3 protein become a single entry with the most common DNA and genes. Across this sample there are nearly 200,000 distinct CDR3 sequences, with about 6% seen only once. The ten largest clonotypes hold around 4.3% of the sample. Sample treatment or condition, as interpreted from the label and publication: allogeneic hematopoietic cell transplantation with graft depleted of TCRalphabeta T cells and CD19 B cells.

The sequences come from PBMCs, collected before TCRalphabeta/CD19-depleted stem cell transplant. Source of these receptors: a girl under three years old with combined immunodeficiency, due to receive a stem cell transplant.

As to this clonotype: Since no conserved phenylalanine or tryptophan closes the CDR3, a read error is the likely cause. No DNA is shown, since the ends of the CDR3 on it are uncertain; the CDR3 is the one TCRdb lists. This chain uses TRBV20-1 with TRBJ2-3; TRBD2 was called by the table and not checked on the DNA. The CDR3 contains 14 residues when both ends are counted. From germline, CDR1 is DFQATT and CDR2 SNEGSKA (reference sequence). The CDR3 spells CSARDQEGLATQII.

This clonotype was detected many times. The J gene is TRBJ2-7, the V gene TRBV29-1; D is uncertain. Germline V gives CDR1 SQVTM, CDR2 ANQGSEA. The CDR3 has 12 amino acids. The germline V and J ends were trimmed by 0 bases and 2 bases, with 5 bases remaining between them. The CDR3: CSVEDVTYEQYF. In DNA, the CDR3 is TGCAGCGTTGAAGATGTCACCTACGAGCAGTACTTC.

This clonotype was detected ten times or more. The DNA for the CDR3 is TGTGCCAGCAGCTATCAAAGGGGTTATGAGCAGTTCTTC. Encoded protein: CASSYQRGYEQFF. V is TRBV7-2 and J is TRBJ2-1; D perhaps matches TRBD1 (5 bases). This CDR3 has 13 residues. The V end lost 4 bases, the J end lost 8 bases, and 12 bases lay between the germline ends. CDR1 is SGHTA, CDR2 FQGNSA, per germline.

This clonotype was found many times. V is TRBV2 and J is TRBJ2-1, with 10 bases matching TRBD2. J lost 2 bases, V lost 8 bases, and 12 bases had no gene match. The germline CDR1 and CDR2 sequences are SNHLY and FYNNEI. The CDR3 is 17 residues long. For the CDR3, the DNA is TGTGCCAGCCCCGCGGAAAGCGGGAGGGGGGCCTACAATGAGCAGTTCTTC. Amino acid sequence: CASPAESGRGAYNEQFF.

This clonotype appeared many times. The chain uses TRBV20-1 and TRBJ1-5; TRBD1 agrees at 8 bases. J gave up 5 bases and V 3 bases, and 9 bases lay outside the gene matches. CDR3 length equals 15 residues. Germline-derived CDR1 and CDR2 are DFQATT and SNEGSKA (reference sequence). The DNA for the CDR3 is TGCAGTGCTAGTTCACTGGGACAGGACGATCAGCCCCAGCATTTT. Residues: CSASSLGQDDQPQHF.

This clonotype was detected many times. This chain joins TRBV5-6 and TRBJ2-1, with D possibly being TRBD2 (5 bases). The V end lost 0 bases, the J end lost 7 bases, and 11 bases lay between the germline ends. Germline CDR1 is SGHDT and CDR2 is YYEEEE. This CDR3 has 14 residues. CDR3 region: CASSLELVWNEQFF. CDR3 DNA: TGTGCCAGCAGCTTGGAACTAGTTTGGAATGAGCAGTTCTTC. The whole variable domain, filled in from reference TRBV5-6 and TRBJ2-1, reads DAGVTQSPTHLIKTRGQQVTLRCSPKSGHDTVSWYQQALGQGPQFIFQYYEEEERQRGNFPDRFSGHQFPNYSSELNVNALLLGDSALYLCASSLELVWNEQFFGPGTRLTVL.

The sample holds many counts of this clonotype. The V gene is TRBV14, the J gene TRBJ2-1; unclear D gene. The CDR3 has 14 amino acids. Germline values: CDR1 SGHDN, CDR2 FVKESK. Trimming stripped 4 bases from V and 3 bases from J, with 10 bases between. The CDR3 DNA is TGTGCCAGCAGCCCGCGCCCTTTCTACAATGAGCAGTTCTTC. It specifies CASSPRPFYNEQFF.

The chain recombines TRBV2 with TRBJ2-2, with unresolved D. Germline V gives CDR1 SNHLY, CDR2 FYNNEI. Trimming took 7 bases from V and 3 from J, leaving 9 bases between them. This CDR3 has 13 amino acids. The CDR3 DNA is TGTGCCAGCAAGCCCGCCGACACCGGGGAGCTGTTTTTT. It is translated as CASKPADTGELFF.

The V call is TRBV6-5, the J call TRBJ1-6, with a tentative D call TRBD1 (5 bases). V was cut by 8 bases and J by 10 bases, with 12 bases left in between. The CDR3 is made up of 12 amino acids. Per germline, CDR1 MNHEY and CDR2 SVGAGI. CDR3 coding DNA: TGTGCCAGCGGGGCAGGGATCTCACCCCTCCACTTT. This sequence encodes CASGAGISPLHF.

V is TRBV6-5 and J is TRBJ1-2; D unclear. CDR1 MNHEY and CDR2 SVGAGI come from the germline V gene. The CDR3 runs to 11 residues. The V and J ends lost 7 bases and 5 bases respectively, with 8 bases between them. CDR3 in amino acids: CASTPGYGYTF. Here the CDR3 DNA reads TGTGCCAGCACTCCCGGGTATGGCTACACCTTC.

Many counts were recorded for this clonotype. This chain uses TRBV12-3 or TRBV12-4 with TRBJ1-5, with unresolved D. This CDR3 spans 16 amino acids. V was shortened by 0 bases and J by 0 bases, with 9 bases between the two germline ends. CDR3 coding DNA: TGTGCCAGCAGTTTAGCGAGGACGGATAGCAATCAGCCCCAGCATTTT. This translates into CASSLARTDSNQPQHF.

This clonotype was picked up many times. The chain uses TRBV7-8 and TRBJ1-2; D call uncertain. This CDR3 spans 18 amino acids. With 2 bases removed from V and 3 bases from J, the gap between germline ends came to 22 bases. The germline V gene encodes CDR1 SGHVS and CDR2 FQNEAQ. CDR3 in amino acids: CASSLSGRRMEGDYGYTF. The CDR3 DNA reads as TGTGCCAGCAGCTTATCCGGCCGGCGGATGGAGGGAGACTATGGCTACACCTTC.

This clonotype was detected many times. The chain joins TRBV28 to TRBJ2-5, with D hard to call. The CDR3 is made up of 13 amino acids. The germline CDR1 and CDR2 sequences are MDHEN and SYDVKM. Deletions cut 7 bases from V and 4 bases from J, with 13 bases between. Written as DNA, the CDR3 is TGTGCCAGCATGCATGGGGATCGAGAGACCCAGTACTTC. It translates to CASMHGDRETQYF.

This clonotype showed up many times. This sequence joins TRBV6-1 and TRBJ1-2, with 10 bases fitting TRBD1. The CDR3 spans 14 residues. Germline lookup yields CDR1 MNHNS and CDR2 SASEGT. The trim removed 5 bases at V and 6 bases at J, leaving 6 bases unmatched. For the CDR3, the DNA is TGTGCCAGCAGTAAGGGGACAGGGGTCAATGGCTACACCTTC. The encoded protein is CASSKGTGVNGYTF.

By sample fraction, this clonotype is medium-sized. The rearrangement uses TRBV20-1 and TRBJ2-1, with 9 bases aligning to TRBD2. Germline CDR1 and CDR2: DFQATT and SNEGSKA (reference sequence). The CDR3 sequence is 16 residues long. With V trimmed by 4 bases and J by 1 base, 8 bases remained unmatched. CDR3 in DNA: TGCAGTGCTAAGGGACTAGCAACCCCGTCCTACAATGAGCAGTTCTTC. This encodes CSAKGLATPSYNEQFF.

This clonotype came up many times. The V call is TRBV6-2 or TRBV6-3, the J call TRBJ2-1, with TRBD1 matching 8 bases. The CDR3 runs 13 residues. With V trimmed by 8 bases and J by 6 bases, 6 bases remained unmatched. Germline values: CDR1 MNHEY, CDR2 SVGEGT. The CDR3 coding sequence is TGTGCCAGCGGGACAGGAATGTCCAATGAGCAGTTCTTC. This translates into CASGTGMSNEQFF.

This clonotype was seen a few times. This sequence joins TRBV20-1 and TRBJ1-2; TRBD1 might be the D (5 bases). Germline V gene sequence: CDR1 DFQATT, CDR2 SNEGSKA (reference sequence). The V end lost 7 bases, the J end lost 4 bases, and 13 bases lay between the germline ends. CDR3 size: 12 residues. This chain's CDR3 is CSVGGSSYGYTF. Written as DNA, the CDR3 is TGCAGTGTGGGGGGGTCTAGCTATGGCTACACCTTC.